A selection of T cell receptor beta chains follows, all from one sample in a study of blood T cell repertoires in COVID-19. TCRdb's table, derived via immunoSEQ multiplex PCR, lists solely in-frame clones and lacks some. The sample carries some 200,000 clones, around 81% recorded once. The sample comprised peripheral blood. The receptors originated from a woman aged 70-85 years with acute or convalescent COVID-19. Both conserved end residues are part of each CDR3. D genes are given only for firm matches. Part of the rows lack a size; the others show once, few, many or a class for expanded clones.

D gene: -
V gene: TRBV7-7
J gene: TRBJ1-5
clone size: -
CDR3 protein: CASSSPRGRIQPQHF
CDR3 DNA: TGTGCTAGCAGCTCCCCTCGAGGGCGTATTCAGCCCCAGCATTTT

D gene: TRBD1
V gene: TRBV19
J gene: TRBJ2-6
clone size: few
CDR3 protein: CASSMGQEYLSGANVLTF
CDR3 DNA: TGTGCCAGTAGTATGGGACAGGAATACCTCTCTGGGGCCAACGTCCTGACTTTC

D gene: -
V gene: TRBV28
J gene: TRBJ2-1
clone size: once
CDR3 protein: CASSPPDGNEQFF
CDR3 DNA: TGTGCCAGCAGTCCCCCCGACGGGAATGAGCAGTTCTTC

D gene: TRBD1
V gene: TRBV6-6
J gene: TRBJ1-1
clone size: -
CDR3 protein: CASSYGDRVEAFF
CDR3 DNA: TGTGCCAGCAGTTACGGGGACAGGGTTGAGGCTTTCTTT

D gene: TRBD2
V gene: TRBV18
J gene: TRBJ2-5
clone size: -
CDR3 protein: CASSPGLGETQYF
CDR3 DNA: TGTGCCAGCTCACCCGGACTAGGGGAGACCCAGTACTTC

D gene: TRBD1
V gene: TRBV28
J gene: TRBJ1-2
clone size: -
CDR3 protein: CASSFQGGGYGYTF
CDR3 DNA: TGTGCCAGCAGTTTCCAAGGGGGCGGGTATGGCTACACCTTC

D gene: -
V gene: TRBV30
J gene: TRBJ1-5
clone size: -
CDR3 protein: CAWRRAGDSNQPQHF
CDR3 DNA: TGTGCCTGGAGGAGGGCGGGAGATAGCAATCAGCCCCAGCATTTT

D gene: TRBD2
V gene: TRBV5-1
J gene: TRBJ2-1
clone size: -
CDR3 protein: CASSLFREGRYEQFF
CDR3 DNA: TGCGCCAGCAGCTTGTTTCGGGAGGGCCGATATGAGCAGTTCTTC

D gene: -
V gene: TRBV6-5
J gene: TRBJ1-2
clone size: -
CDR3 protein: CASSTREGYGYTF
CDR3 DNA: TGTGCCAGCAGCACCAGGGAGGGGTATGGCTACACCTTC

D gene: -
V gene: TRBV28
J gene: TRBJ1-2
clone size: once
CDR3 protein: CASSLAPSGFYGYTF
CDR3 DNA: TGTGCCAGCAGTTTAGCGCCGTCAGGGTTCTATGGCTACACCTTC

D gene: -
V gene: TRBV5-1
J gene: TRBJ2-3
clone size: few
CDR3 protein: CASRQSGGNTDTQYF
CDR3 DNA: TGCGCCAGCAGACAGAGTGGAGGGAACACAGATACGCAGTATTTT

D gene: -
V gene: TRBV6-5
J gene: TRBJ2-1
clone size: once
CDR3 protein: CASSPRLIPGEQFF
CDR3 DNA: TGTGCCAGTTCCCCGAGGTTGATTCCCGGTGAGCAGTTCTTC

D gene: -
V gene: TRBV19
J gene: TRBJ2-7
clone size: -
CDR3 protein: CASSGTGFEQYF
CDR3 DNA: TGTGCCAGTAGCGGAACAGGGTTCGAGCAGTACTTC

D gene: -
V gene: TRBV29-1
J gene: TRBJ2-3
clone size: -
CDR3 protein: CSVETGGTDTQYF
CDR3 DNA: TGCAGCGTAGAGACAGGAGGCACAGATACGCAGTATTTT

D gene: TRBD1
V gene: TRBV10-3
J gene: TRBJ2-7
clone size: -
CDR3 protein: CAISSTGGYEQYF
CDR3 DNA: TGTGCCATCAGCTCGACAGGGGGCTACGAGCAGTACTTC

D gene: -
V gene: TRBV27
J gene: TRBJ1-3
clone size: -
CDR3 protein: CASKTVAGGNTIYF
CDR3 DNA: TGTGCCAGCAAGACGGTGGCGGGAGGAAACACCATATATTTT

D gene: -
V gene: TRBV21-1
J gene: TRBJ1-4
clone size: -
CDR3 protein: CASSDLGTPNGATNEKLFF
CDR3 DNA: TGTGCCAGCAGCGACCTCGGGACACCCAATGGGGCAACTAATGAAAAACTGTTTTTT

D gene: -
V gene: TRBV3-1/TRBV3-2
J gene: TRBJ1-1
clone size: few
CDR3 protein: CASSQEGRAAFF
CDR3 DNA: TGTGCCAGCAGCCAAGAAGGGAGGGCAGCTTTCTTT

D gene: TRBD2
V gene: TRBV27
J gene: TRBJ2-7
clone size: -
CDR3 protein: CASSSTSGGLREQYF
CDR3 DNA: TGTGCCAGCAGCTCGACTAGCGGGGGCCTCAGGGAGCAGTACTTC

D gene: -
V gene: TRBV28
J gene: TRBJ1-3
clone size: few
CDR3 protein: CASRSDSAGNTIYF
CDR3 DNA: TGTGCCAGCAGGTCTGACAGTGCTGGAAACACCATATATTTT

D gene: TRBD2
V gene: TRBV11-2
J gene: TRBJ2-3
clone size: -
CDR3 protein: CASSPGLAGVGTQYF
CDR3 DNA: TGTGCCAGCAGCCCAGGACTAGCGGGAGTAGGGACGCAGTATTTT

D gene: -
V gene: TRBV9
J gene: TRBJ1-3
clone size: -
CDR3 protein: CASSVGQGNTIYF
CDR3 DNA: TGTGCCAGCAGCGTAGGACAGGGAAACACCATATATTTT

D gene: TRBD2
V gene: TRBV5-6
J gene: TRBJ2-2
clone size: -
CDR3 protein: CASSLVSSGRTGELFF
CDR3 DNA: TGTGCCAGCAGCTTGGTGTCTAGCGGGAGAACCGGGGAGCTGTTTTTT

D gene: TRBD2
V gene: TRBV27
J gene: TRBJ2-1
clone size: -
CDR3 protein: CASSLSLAGDNEQFF
CDR3 DNA: TGTGCCAGCAGTTTATCGCTAGCGGGAGACAATGAGCAGTTCTTC

D gene: -
V gene: TRBV7-8
J gene: TRBJ1-1
clone size: many
CDR3 protein: CASGTRTSWTEAFF
CDR3 DNA: TGTGCCAGCGGGACAAGGACGTCGTGGACTGAAGCTTTCTTT

D gene: TRBD2
V gene: TRBV7-2
J gene: TRBJ2-7
clone size: -
CDR3 protein: CASSSGLAVDYEQYF
CDR3 DNA: TGTGCCAGCAGCTCCGGACTAGCGGTGGACTACGAGCAGTACTTC